This TCR beta chain was captured in a study of T cell responses to AZD1222 COVID-19 vaccine. The J segment lost 3 bases and the V segment lost 6 bases, leaving 8 bases of the junction unmatched. Germline CDR1 LNHDA, CDR2 SQIVND (reference sequence). The CDR3 has 14 amino acids. Assay used: immunoSEQ multiplex PCR; TCRdb lists only in-frame clones, some missing. The top ten clones hold roughly 2.7% of a sample with just over 90,000 clones, 75% to 90% of them seen once. The sequencing here drew on peripheral blood, taken 28 days after the second AZD1222 dose. This receptor was obtained from an adult who received the AZD1222 COVID-19 vaccine. The chain has TRBV19 and TRBJ2-7; 7 positions agree with TRBD2. The CDR3 reads CASSRGGRYYEQYF. CDR3 DNA sequence: TGTGCCAGTAGCCGAGGCGGGAGATACTACGAGCAGTACTTC.